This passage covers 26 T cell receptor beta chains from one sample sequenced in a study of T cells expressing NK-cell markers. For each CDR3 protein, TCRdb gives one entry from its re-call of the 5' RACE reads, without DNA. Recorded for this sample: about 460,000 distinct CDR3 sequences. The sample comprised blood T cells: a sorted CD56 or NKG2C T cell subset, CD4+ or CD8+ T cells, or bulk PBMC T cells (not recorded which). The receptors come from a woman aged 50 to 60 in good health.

CDR3 amino acids: CASSLAKTGGKGYTF. J is TRBJ1-2 and V is TRBV7-2; the TCRdb D gene call, TRBD1, has no DNA to confirm it. The CDR3 is made up of 15 amino acids. In germline, CDR1 is SGHTA, CDR2 FQGNSA. Full variable domain (missing parts from reference TRBV7-2 and TRBJ1-2): GAGVSQSPSNKVTEKGKDVELRCDPISGHTALYWYRQSLGQGLEFLIYFQGNSAPDKSGLPSDRFSAERTGGSVSTLTIQRTQQEDSAVYLCASSLAKTGGKGYTFGSGTRLTVV.

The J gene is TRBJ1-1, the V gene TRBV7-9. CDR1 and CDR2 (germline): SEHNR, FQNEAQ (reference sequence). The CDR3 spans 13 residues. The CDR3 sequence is CASRIIQNTEAFF.

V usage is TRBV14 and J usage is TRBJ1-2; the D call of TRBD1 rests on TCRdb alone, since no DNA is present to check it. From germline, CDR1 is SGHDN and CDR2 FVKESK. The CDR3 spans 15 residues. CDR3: CASSPSLRQGYGYTF.

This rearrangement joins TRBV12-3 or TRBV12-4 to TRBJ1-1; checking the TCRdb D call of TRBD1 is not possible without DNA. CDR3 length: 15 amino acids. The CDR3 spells CASRPPGTGYGEAFF.

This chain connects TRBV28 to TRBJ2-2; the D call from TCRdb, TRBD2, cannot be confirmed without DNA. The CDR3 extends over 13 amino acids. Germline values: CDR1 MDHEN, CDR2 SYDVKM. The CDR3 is CASTSGTTGELFF.

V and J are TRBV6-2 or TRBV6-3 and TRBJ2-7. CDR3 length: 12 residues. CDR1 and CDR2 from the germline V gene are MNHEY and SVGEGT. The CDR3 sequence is CASRRIEDEQYF.

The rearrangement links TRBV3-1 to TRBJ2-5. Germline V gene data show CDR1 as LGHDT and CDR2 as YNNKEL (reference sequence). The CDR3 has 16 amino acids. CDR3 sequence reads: CASSQGSRTQQETQYF.

CDR3 sequence reads: CASSLTLASSYNEQFF. This chain links TRBV7-8 with TRBJ2-1. Germline CDR1 is SGHVS and CDR2 is FQNEAQ. The CDR3 consists of 16 residues. Full variable domain (rest looked up from reference TRBV7-8 and TRBJ2-1): GAGVSQSPRYKVAKRGQDVALRCDPISGHVSLFWYQQALGQGPEFLTYFQNEAQLDKSGLPSDRFFAERPEGSVSTLKIQRTQQEDSAVYLCASSLTLASSYNEQFFGPGTRLTVL.

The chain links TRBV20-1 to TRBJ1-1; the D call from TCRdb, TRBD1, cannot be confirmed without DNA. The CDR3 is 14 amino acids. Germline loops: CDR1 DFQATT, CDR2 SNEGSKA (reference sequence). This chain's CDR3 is CSARGAGTGHEAFF.

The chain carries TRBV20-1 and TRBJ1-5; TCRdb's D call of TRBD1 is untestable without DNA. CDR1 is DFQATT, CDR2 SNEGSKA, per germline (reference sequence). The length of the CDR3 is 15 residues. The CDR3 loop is CSARDGGYSNQPQHF.

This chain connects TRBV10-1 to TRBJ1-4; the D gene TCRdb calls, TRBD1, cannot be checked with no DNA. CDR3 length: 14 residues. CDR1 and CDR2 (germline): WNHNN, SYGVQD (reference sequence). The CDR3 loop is CASRDDRAGEKLFF.

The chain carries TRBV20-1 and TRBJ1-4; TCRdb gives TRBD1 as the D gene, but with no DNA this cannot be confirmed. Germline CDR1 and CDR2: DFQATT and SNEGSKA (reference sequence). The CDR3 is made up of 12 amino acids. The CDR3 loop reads CSALFGGEKLFF.

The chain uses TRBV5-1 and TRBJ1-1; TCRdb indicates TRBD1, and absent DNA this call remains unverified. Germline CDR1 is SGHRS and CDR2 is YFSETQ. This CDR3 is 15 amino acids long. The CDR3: CASSPQGPPNTEAFF.

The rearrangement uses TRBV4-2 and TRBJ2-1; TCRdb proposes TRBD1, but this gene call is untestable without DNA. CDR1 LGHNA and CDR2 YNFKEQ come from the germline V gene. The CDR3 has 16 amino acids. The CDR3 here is CASSQRRGGPGHEQFF.

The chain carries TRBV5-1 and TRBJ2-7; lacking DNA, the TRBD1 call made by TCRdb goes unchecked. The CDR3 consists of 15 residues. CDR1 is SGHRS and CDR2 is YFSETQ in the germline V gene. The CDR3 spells CASRSLRDRSYEQYF.

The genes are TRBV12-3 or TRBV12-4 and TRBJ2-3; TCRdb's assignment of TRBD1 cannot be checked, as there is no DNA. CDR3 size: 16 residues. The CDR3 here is CASTRLGTHVPDTQYF.

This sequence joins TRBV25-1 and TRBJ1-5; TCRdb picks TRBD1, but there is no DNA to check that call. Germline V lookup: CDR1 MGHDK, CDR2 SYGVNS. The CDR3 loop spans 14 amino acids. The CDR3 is CASALTGSNQPQHF. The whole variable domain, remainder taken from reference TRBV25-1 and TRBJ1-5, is EADIYQTPRYLVIGTGKKITLECSQTMGHDKMYWYQQDPGMELHLIHYSYGVNSTEKGDLSSESTVSRIRTEHFPLTLESARPSHTSQYLCASALTGSNQPQHFGDGTRLSIL.

The CDR3 is CASSSPPGTFSEAFF. The chain recombines TRBV12-3 or TRBV12-4 with TRBJ1-1. The CDR3 runs 15 residues.

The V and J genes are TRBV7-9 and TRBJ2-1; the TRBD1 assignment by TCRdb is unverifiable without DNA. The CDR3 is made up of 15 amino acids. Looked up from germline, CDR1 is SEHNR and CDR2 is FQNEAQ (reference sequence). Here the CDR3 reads CASSFDRPLYNEQFF.

CDR3 residues: CASRGFFGEQYF. J is TRBJ2-7 and V is TRBV5-1. Germline CDR1 and CDR2: SGHRS and YFSETQ. The CDR3 contains 12 residues.

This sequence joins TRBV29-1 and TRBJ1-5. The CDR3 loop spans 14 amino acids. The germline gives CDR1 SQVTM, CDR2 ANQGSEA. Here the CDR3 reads CSATTAGSNQPQHF. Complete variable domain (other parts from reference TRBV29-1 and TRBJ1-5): SAVISQKPSRDICQRGTSLTIQCQVDSQVTMMFWYRQQPGQSLTLIATANQGSEATYESGFVIDKFPISRPNLTFSTLTVSNMSPEDSSIYLCSATTAGSNQPQHFGDGTRLSIL.

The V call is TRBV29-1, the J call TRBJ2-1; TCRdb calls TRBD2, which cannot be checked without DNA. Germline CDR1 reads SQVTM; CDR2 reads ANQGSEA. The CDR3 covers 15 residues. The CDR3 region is CSVDGRGGGNNEQFF.

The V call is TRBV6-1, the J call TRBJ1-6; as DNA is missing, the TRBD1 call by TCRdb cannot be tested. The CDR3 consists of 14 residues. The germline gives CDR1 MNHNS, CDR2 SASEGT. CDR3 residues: CASKGEKDNSPLHF.

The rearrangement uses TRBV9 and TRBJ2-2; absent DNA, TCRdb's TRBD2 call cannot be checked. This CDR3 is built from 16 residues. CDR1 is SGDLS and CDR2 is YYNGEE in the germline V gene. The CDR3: CASSDGRHTNTGELFF.

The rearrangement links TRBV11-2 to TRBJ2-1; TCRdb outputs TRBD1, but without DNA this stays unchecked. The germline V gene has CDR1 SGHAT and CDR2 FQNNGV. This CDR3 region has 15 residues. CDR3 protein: CASSLFPYSYNEQFF.

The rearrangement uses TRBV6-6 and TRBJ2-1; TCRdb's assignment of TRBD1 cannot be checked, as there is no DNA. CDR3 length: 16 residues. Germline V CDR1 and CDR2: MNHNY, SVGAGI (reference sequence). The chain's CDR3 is CASSYSSTSLGGEQFF.